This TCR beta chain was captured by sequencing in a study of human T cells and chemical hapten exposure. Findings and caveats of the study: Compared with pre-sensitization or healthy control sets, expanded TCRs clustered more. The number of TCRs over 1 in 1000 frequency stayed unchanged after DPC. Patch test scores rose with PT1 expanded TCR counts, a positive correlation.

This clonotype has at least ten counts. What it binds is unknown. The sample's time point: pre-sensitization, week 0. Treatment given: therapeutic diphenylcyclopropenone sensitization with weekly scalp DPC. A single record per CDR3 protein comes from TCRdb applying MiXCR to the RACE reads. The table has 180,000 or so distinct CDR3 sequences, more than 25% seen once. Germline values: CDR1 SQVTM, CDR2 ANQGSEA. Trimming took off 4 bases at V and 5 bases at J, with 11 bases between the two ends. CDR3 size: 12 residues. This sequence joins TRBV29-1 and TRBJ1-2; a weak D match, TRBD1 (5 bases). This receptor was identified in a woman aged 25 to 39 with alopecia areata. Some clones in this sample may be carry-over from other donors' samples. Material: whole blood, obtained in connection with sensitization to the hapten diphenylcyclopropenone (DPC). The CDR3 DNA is TGCAGCGTTGCACAGGTGGGGTATGGCTACACCTTC. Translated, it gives CSVAQVGYGYTF.